The rows below give T cell receptor beta chains drawn from one sample of a study of shared clonotypes between healthy human individuals. Profiling relied on immunoSEQ multiplex PCR, and the TCRdb table lists in-frame clones only, not all of them. The sample yields about 1.5 million clones, 95% to 99% seen once. Source material: naive CD4+ T cells sorted from blood. These receptor sequences come from a man aged 25 to 40 in good health. The CDR3 runs from the conserved cysteine through the conserved F or W. A D gene is named only where the DNA matches it firmly.

>TRBD1|13|TRBJ1-1|TRBV10-2
TGCGCCAGGGTAATGACAGGGTTCACTGAAGCTTTCTTT
CARVMTGFTEAFF
>NA|15|TRBJ2-7|TRBV5-1
TGCGCCAGCAGCTTGTGGTTCGGGGAGGTTAGGGAGCAGTACTTC
CASSLWFGEVREQYF
>NA|13|TRBJ1-1|TRBV7-9
TGTGCCAGCAGCTTAAAGGGTCAGACTGAAGCTTTCTTT
CASSLKGQTEAFF
>TRBD2|17|TRBJ2-1|TRBV7-9
TGTGCCAGCAGCTTTTCTCCGTCACTAGCGGGAGCTCCTGAGCAGTTCTTC
CASSFSPSLAGAPEQFF
>TRBD2|16|TRBJ2-7|TRBV4-1
TGCGCCAGCAGCCAAGGGATAGCGGGGTCCTCCTACGAGCAGTACTTC
CASSQGIAGSSYEQYF
>TRBD1|11|TRBJ2-7|TRBV28
TGTGCCAGCAGTACGACAGGGGGCGAGGACTTC
CASSTTGGEDF
>NA|13|TRBJ1-1|TRBV18
TGTGCCAGCTCACCAAAGGGATTCACTGAAGCTTTCTTT
CASSPKGFTEAFF
>NA|15|TRBJ2-5|TRBV7-2
TGTGCCAGCAGCTTAGGAGACAGGCTACAAGAGACCCAGTACTTC
CASSLGDRLQETQYF
>NA|14|TRBJ2-1|TRBV27
TGTGCCAGCAGCGACTATGGGGCTACAATGAGGCAGTTCTTC
CASSDYGATMRQFF
>NA|13|TRBJ2-5|TRBV11-3
TGTGCCAGCAGCTTAGCGGATCAAGAGACCCAGTACTTC
CASSLADQETQYF
>TRBD2|17|TRBJ2-7|TRBV7-2
TGTGCCAGCAGCGTAGCCGGGACTAGCGGGAACTCCTACGAGCAGTACTTC
CASSVAGTSGNSYEQYF
>TRBD1|15|TRBJ1-2|TRBV5-1
TGCGCCAGCAGCGCTGGACAGGACGGAGGCTATGGCTACACCTTC
CASSAGQDGGYGYTF
>NA|12|TRBJ2-3|TRBV25-1
TGTGCCAGCAGTTTAGACACTTATACGCAGTATTTT
CASSLDTYTQYF
>TRBD2|15|TRBJ2-3|TRBV19
TGTGCCAGTCAATTACTAGCGGGACCCACAGATACGCAGTATTTT
CASQLLAGPTDTQYF
>NA|14|TRBJ2-1|TRBV5-1
TGCGCCAGCCACGGTGGACAAAGCTACAATGAGCAGTTCTTC
CASHGGQSYNEQFF
>TRBD1|13|TRBJ1-1|TRBV7-2
TGTGCCAGCAGCTTCGGACAGGGCACTGAAGCTTTCTTT
CASSFGQGTEAFF
>NA|13|TRBJ2-7|TRBV7-3
TGTGCCAGCAGCTGGGACAGAGGAGGGGAGCAGTACTTC
CASSWDRGGEQYF
>NA|16|TRBJ1-3|TRBV7-3
TGTGCCAGCAGCTTAGGGATCGGCATCGCTGGAAACACCATATATTTT
CASSLGIGIAGNTIYF